This TCR beta chain was documented in a study of shared clonotypes between healthy human individuals. Study details: Samples came from a couple of female and a few male donors aged 18 to 49.

CDR1 and CDR2 from the germline V gene are MNHEY and SMNVEV (reference sequence). The junction had 3 bases not matched to a gene; V was cut back by 8 bases and J by 1 base. The CDR3 contains 14 residues. The protocol was immunoSEQ multiplex PCR, while the TCRdb copy is restricted to in-frame clones and leaves out a portion. The sample includes around 450,000 clones, roughly 77% of them seen just once. This clone was observed many times. What it recognizes is unknown. The donors, healthy adults who were HIV-negative, had experienced no recent acute infections or vaccinations. Some 92 million PBMCs per unsorted sample were used for genomic DNA. Study findings and constraints: The sampled material consisted only of blood, and tissue repertoires are likely to differ.

What was sequenced was PBMCs. The sequence came from a middle-aged woman in good health. Some clones in this sample may be carry-over from other donors' samples. The V gene is TRBV27, the J gene TRBJ1-5; 9 positions match TRBD1. CDR3 DNA sequence: TGTGCCAGCCGAGGGACAGGGAGCAATCAGCCCCAGCATTTT. Protein product: CASRGTGSNQPQHF.